A selection of T cell receptor beta chains follows, all from one sample in a study of shared clonotypes between healthy human individuals. Assay used: immunoSEQ multiplex PCR; TCRdb lists only in-frame clones, some missing. The sample consists of approximately 720,000 clones, around 92% of them appearing once. The sample was naive CD8+ T cells sorted from blood. These receptors were obtained from a man aged 30-40 years in good health. CDR3s include the opening cysteine and the closing phenylalanine or tryptophan. A D gene is named only where the DNA matches it firmly. A row's size may be missing; if present it is once, few, many or a size class.

TRBV7-6	.	TRBJ2-5	.	CASSLREEETQYF	TGTGCCAGCAGCCTGCGTGAGGAAGAGACCCAGTACTTC
TRBV7-2	.	TRBJ1-5	.	CASSLDLGFNQPQHF	TGTGCCAGCAGCTTAGATTTGGGTTTCAATCAGCCCCAGCATTTT
TRBV30	.	TRBJ2-7	.	CAWSVNRLYEQYF	TGTGCCTGGAGTGTAAATAGGCTCTACGAGCAGTACTTC
TRBV7-9	.	TRBJ1-5	.	CASSLDFAQPQHF	TGTGCCAGCAGCTTAGACTTCGCCCAGCCCCAGCATTTT
TRBV9	.	TRBJ2-2	.	CASSGRGITGELFF	TGTGCCAGCAGCGGACGAGGCATCACCGGGGAGCTGTTTTTT
TRBV10-2	.	TRBJ2-7	.	CASSEGQVAYEQYF	TGCGCCAGCAGTGAGGGCCAGGTAGCCTACGAGCAGTACTTC
TRBV5-1	.	TRBJ1-1	.	CASSLTPMNTEAFF	TGCGCCAGCAGCTTAACGCCTATGAACACTGAAGCTTTCTTT
TRBV10-2	.	TRBJ2-1	.	CASSEDAGFSGEQFF	TGCGCCAGCAGTGAGGATGCGGGATTCTCGGGTGAGCAGTTCTTC
TRBV4-1	.	TRBJ1-2	.	CASSQVGSIYGYTF	TGCGCCAGCAGCCAAGTAGGCAGCATCTATGGCTACACCTTC
TRBV27	.	TRBJ1-2	TRBD1	CASSPRTGLYNYGYTF	TGTGCCAGCAGTCCAAGGACAGGGTTGTATAACTATGGCTACACCTTC
TRBV5-4	.	TRBJ1-1	.	CASGTGNTEAFF	TGTGCCAGCGGAACAGGGAACACTGAAGCTTTCTTT
TRBV25-1	.	TRBJ2-5	.	CASSFGAQYF	TGTGCCAGCAGTTTTGGGGCCCAGTACTTC
TRBV2	.	TRBJ2-1	.	CASNGPGGPNEQFF	TGTGCCAGCAACGGCCCCGGGGGCCCAAATGAGCAGTTCTTC
TRBV5-1	.	TRBJ2-1	TRBD1	CASSPTGGGEQFF	TGCGCCAGCAGCCCGACAGGGGGCGGTGAGCAGTTCTTC
TRBV6-6	.	TRBJ1-4	.	CASSYVVEEKLFF	TGTGCCAGCAGTTATGTGGTGGAAGAAAAACTGTTTTTT
TRBV2	.	TRBJ2-7	.	CASSGEGDPSYEQYF	TGTGCCAGCAGTGGCGAGGGAGATCCCTCCTACGAGCAGTACTTC
TRBV7-2	.	TRBJ2-5	.	CASSLSQGETQYF	TGTGCCAGCAGCTTAAGTCAGGGGGAGACCCAGTACTTC
TRBV28	.	TRBJ2-1	TRBD2	CASSLLRTSGSSYNEQFF	TGTGCCAGCAGTCTCCTCCGGACTAGCGGGAGCTCCTACAATGAGCAGTTCTTC
TRBV15	.	TRBJ2-7	.	CATSRDSGGQGEQYF	TGTGCCACCAGCAGAGATTCGGGCGGGCAAGGGGAGCAGTACTTC
TRBV6-6	.	TRBJ2-7	TRBD1	CASSRDRGYEQYF	TGTGCCAGCAGTCGAGACAGGGGCTACGAGCAGTACTTC
TRBV27	.	TRBJ1-4	.	CASSLVATNEKLFF	TGTGCCAGCTCTCTAGTTGCAACTAATGAAAAACTGTTTTTT
TRBV6-6	.	TRBJ1-3	.	CASRGGNTIYF	TGTGCCAGCAGGGGTGGAAACACCATATATTTT
TRBV5-8	.	TRBJ2-3	.	CASSLVLEAGTDTQYF	TGTGCCAGCAGCTTGGTTCTCGAGGCGGGTACAGATACGCAGTATTTT
TRBV28	.	TRBJ1-4	TRBD1	CASSSPNQQGMEEKLFF	TGTGCCAGCAGTTCCCCGAATCAACAGGGGATGGAGGAAAAACTGTTTTTT
TRBV5-6	.	TRBJ2-5	.	CASSLGARPQETQYF	TGTGCCAGCAGCTTGGGGGCTAGGCCTCAAGAGACCCAGTACTTC
TRBV7-9	.	TRBJ2-7	.	CASSLVEGAGSEQYF	TGTGCCAGCAGCTTAGTGGAGGGGGCAGGTTCCGAGCAGTACTTC
TRBV6-5	.	TRBJ2-7	.	CASSYLARHNEQYF	TGTGCCAGCAGTTATCTAGCACGACACAACGAGCAGTACTTC
TRBV5-1	.	TRBJ2-4	TRBD1	CASSGDRRDIQYF	TGCGCCAGCAGTGGGGACAGGAGAGACATTCAGTACTTC
TRBV28	.	TRBJ2-7	.	CASSFWGVEQYF	TGTGCCAGCAGTTTTTGGGGTGTTGAGCAGTACTTC
TRBV27	.	TRBJ2-1	.	CASRHGIYEQFF	TGTGCCAGCCGTCATGGGATCTATGAGCAGTTCTTC
TRBV21-1	.	TRBJ2-7	.	CATTPQAYEQYF	TGTGCCACCACACCGCAGGCCTACGAGCAGTACTTC
TRBV5-1	.	TRBJ2-3	.	CASRGAGAGTQYF	TGCGCCAGCAGGGGAGCGGGCGCGGGGACGCAGTATTTT
TRBV7-9	.	TRBJ2-3	.	CASSLGPDTQYF	TGTGCCAGCAGCTTGGGTCCAGATACGCAGTATTTT
TRBV27	.	TRBJ1-1	TRBD1	CASTPGQANTEAFF	TGTGCCAGCACCCCGGGACAGGCCAACACTGAAGCTTTCTTT
TRBV5-5	.	TRBJ1-1	.	CASSRTVVNTEAFF	TGTGCCAGCAGCCGGACAGTTGTGAACACTGAAGCTTTCTTT
TRBV5-4	.	TRBJ2-1	.	CASSTGVEQFF	TGTGCCAGCAGTACGGGAGTTGAGCAGTTCTTC
TRBV6-4	.	TRBJ2-2	TRBD2	CASSDAAGGYAGELFF	TGTGCCAGCAGTGACGCGGCGGGAGGCTATGCCGGGGAGCTGTTTTTT
TRBV28	.	TRBJ1-1	.	CASSYTPGGEAFF	TGTGCCAGCAGTTACACCCCGGGGGGGGAAGCTTTCTTT
TRBV28	.	TRBJ2-3	.	CASSPFVGRTTDTQYF	TGTGCCAGCAGTCCCTTCGTGGGGAGAACCACAGATACGCAGTATTTT
TRBV7-6	.	TRBJ2-3	.	CATSQLGLRTDTQYF	TGTGCAACCAGCCAACTCGGGCTTCGGACAGATACGCAGTATTTT
TRBV7-9	.	TRBJ1-3	.	CASSLTGNTIYF	TGTGCCAGCAGCTTAACAGGAAACACCATATATTTT
TRBV13	once	TRBJ2-7	.	CASSQGPTEEQYF	TGTGCCAGCAGCCAGGGCCCCACGGAGGAGCAGTACTTC
TRBV7-6	.	TRBJ1-1	.	CASSQKAGLGPEAFF	TGTGCCAGCAGCCAAAAGGCCGGGTTAGGCCCTGAAGCTTTCTTT
TRBV11-3	.	TRBJ2-2	.	CASSSRDVGELFF	TGTGCCAGCAGCTCTAGGGACGTCGGGGAGCTGTTTTTT
TRBV7-2	.	TRBJ2-7	.	CASSLFRDFSYEQYF	TGTGCCAGCAGCTTATTCCGGGACTTCTCCTACGAGCAGTACTTC
TRBV28	.	TRBJ2-7	.	CASSSPEKPYEQYF	TGTGCCAGCAGTTCCCCCGAGAAGCCCTACGAGCAGTACTTC
TRBV9	.	TRBJ1-2	.	CASSTRDSRNKDGYTF	TGTGCCAGCAGCACGAGGGACTCGCGTAACAAGGATGGCTACACCTTC
TRBV9	.	TRBJ2-2	.	CASSVGGLDTGELFF	TGTGCCAGCAGCGTGGGGGGACTGGACACCGGGGAGCTGTTTTTT